This T cell receptor beta chain is drawn from a study of blood T cell repertoires in COVID-19. V dropped 10 bases and J dropped 4 bases, with 10 bases sitting between them. The CDR3 contains 11 residues. This table comes from immunoSEQ multiplex PCR, and its TCRdb copy is limited to in-frame clones, with some not included. The sample includes 250,000 to 300,000 clones, 86% of them seen just once. This TCR came from a woman aged 25 to 39 with active or convalescent COVID-19. The chain has TRBV12-3 or TRBV12-4 and TRBJ1-2; unclear D gene. What was sequenced was peripheral blood. CDR3 in DNA: TGTGCCATAGCAGAAAGCTATGGCTACACCTTC. Protein: CAIAESYGYTF.